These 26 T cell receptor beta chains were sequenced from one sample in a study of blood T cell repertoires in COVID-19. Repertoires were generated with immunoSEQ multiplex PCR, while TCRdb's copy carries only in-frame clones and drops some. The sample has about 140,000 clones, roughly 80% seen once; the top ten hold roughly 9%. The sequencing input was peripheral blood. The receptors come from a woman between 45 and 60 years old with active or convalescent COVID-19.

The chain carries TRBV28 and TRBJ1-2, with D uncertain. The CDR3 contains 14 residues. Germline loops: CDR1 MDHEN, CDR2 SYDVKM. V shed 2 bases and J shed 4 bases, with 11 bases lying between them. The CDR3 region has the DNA TGTGCCAGCAGTTTAGCCCAGGCTGGCTATGGCTACACCTTC. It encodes CASSLAQAGYGYTF.

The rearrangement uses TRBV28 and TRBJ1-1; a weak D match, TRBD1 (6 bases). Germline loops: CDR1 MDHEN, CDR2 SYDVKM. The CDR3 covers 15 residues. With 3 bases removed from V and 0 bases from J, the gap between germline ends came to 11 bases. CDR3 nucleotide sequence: TGTGCCAGCAGTTTCTTAGACAGGTTGAACACTGAAGCTTTCTTT. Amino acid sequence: CASSFLDRLNTEAFF.

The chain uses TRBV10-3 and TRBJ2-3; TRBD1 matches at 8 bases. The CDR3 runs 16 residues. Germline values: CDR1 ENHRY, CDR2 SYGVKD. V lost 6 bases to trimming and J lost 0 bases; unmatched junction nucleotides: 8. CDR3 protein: CAIRDQGAPSTDTQYF. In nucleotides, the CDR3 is TGTGCCATCAGAGACCAGGGGGCACCTAGCACAGATACGCAGTATTTT.

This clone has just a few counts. CDR3 DNA: TGTGCCAGCAGGGATTCCGGGACAGGGGATCAGCCCCAGCATTTT. Translation: CASRDSGTGDQPQHF. The genes are TRBV2 and TRBJ1-5; 10 nucleotides agree with TRBD1. Germline CDR1 SNHLY, CDR2 FYNNEI. Trimming removed 6 bases from V and 5 bases from J; junction bases left unmatched: 7. This CDR3 has 15 amino acids.

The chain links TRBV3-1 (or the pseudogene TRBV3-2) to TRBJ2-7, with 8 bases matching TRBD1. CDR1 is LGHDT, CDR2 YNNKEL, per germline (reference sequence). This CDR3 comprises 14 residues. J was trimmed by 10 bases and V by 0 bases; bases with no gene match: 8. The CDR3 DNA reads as TGTGCCAGCAGCCAAGATAGGACAGGGTCTAAACAGTACTTC. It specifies CASSQDRTGSKQYF.

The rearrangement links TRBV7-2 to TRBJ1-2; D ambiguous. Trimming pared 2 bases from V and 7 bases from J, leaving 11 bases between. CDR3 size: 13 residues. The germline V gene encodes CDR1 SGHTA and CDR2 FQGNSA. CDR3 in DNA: TGTGCCAGCAGCTTAACCGCTACGGGTGGCTACACCTTC. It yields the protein CASSLTATGGYTF. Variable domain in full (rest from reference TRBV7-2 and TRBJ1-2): GAGVSQSPSNKVTEKGKDVELRCDPISGHTALYWYRQSLGQGLEFLIYFQGNSAPDKSGLPSDRFSAERTGGSVSTLTIQRTQQEDSAVYLCASSLTATGGYTFGSGTRLTVV.

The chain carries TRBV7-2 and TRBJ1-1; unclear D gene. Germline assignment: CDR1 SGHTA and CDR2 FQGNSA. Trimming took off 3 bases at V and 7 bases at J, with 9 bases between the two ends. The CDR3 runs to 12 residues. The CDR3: CASSFKRGEAFF. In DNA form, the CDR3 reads TGTGCCAGCAGCTTCAAACGGGGTGAAGCTTTCTTT.

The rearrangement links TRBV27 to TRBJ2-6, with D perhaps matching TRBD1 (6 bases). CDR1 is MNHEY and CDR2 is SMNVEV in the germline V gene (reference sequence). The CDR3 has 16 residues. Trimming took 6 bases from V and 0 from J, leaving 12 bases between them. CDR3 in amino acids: CASSPTGSSGANVLTF. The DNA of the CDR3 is TGTGCCAGCAGCCCGACAGGCTCCTCTGGGGCCAACGTCCTGACTTTC.

The DNA for the CDR3 is TGTGCCTGGAGTATCGGGGAGGGGCTAGATTCACCCCTCCACTTT. Translating it yields CAWSIGEGLDSPLHF. The rearrangement uses TRBV30 and TRBJ1-6; tentative D call: TRBD1 (5 bases). The CDR3 is made up of 15 amino acids. The ends were cut back, 2 bases at V and 8 bases at J, with 16 bases in the middle. Germline CDR1 is GTSNPN and CDR2 is SVGIG (reference sequence).

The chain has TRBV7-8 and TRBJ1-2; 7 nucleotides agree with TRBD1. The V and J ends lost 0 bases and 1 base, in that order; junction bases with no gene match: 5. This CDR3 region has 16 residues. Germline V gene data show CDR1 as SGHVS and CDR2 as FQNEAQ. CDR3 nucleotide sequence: TGTGCCAGCAGCTTAGCAGGAGGACAGGTTAACTATGGCTACACCTTC. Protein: CASSLAGGQVNYGYTF.

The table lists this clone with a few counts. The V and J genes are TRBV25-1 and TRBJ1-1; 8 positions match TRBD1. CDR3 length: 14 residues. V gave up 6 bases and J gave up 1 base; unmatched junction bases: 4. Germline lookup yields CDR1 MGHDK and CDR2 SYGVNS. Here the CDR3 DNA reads TGTGCCAGCAGCATAGACAGGGGGAACACTGAAGCTTTCTTT. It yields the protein CASSIDRGNTEAFF.

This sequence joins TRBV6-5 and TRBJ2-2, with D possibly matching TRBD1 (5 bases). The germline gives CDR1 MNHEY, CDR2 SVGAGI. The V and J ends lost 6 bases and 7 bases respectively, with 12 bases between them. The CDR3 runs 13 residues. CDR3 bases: TGTGCCAGCAGCCTCTTTAGGGGCGGGGAGCTGTTTTTT. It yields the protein CASSLFRGGELFF.

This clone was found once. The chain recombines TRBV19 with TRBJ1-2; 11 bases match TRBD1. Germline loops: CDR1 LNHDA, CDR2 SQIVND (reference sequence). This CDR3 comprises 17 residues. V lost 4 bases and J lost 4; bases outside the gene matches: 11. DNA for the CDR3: TGTGCCAGTAGTACCGTGGACAGGGGGCGTAATGGCTATGGCTACACCTTC. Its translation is CASSTVDRGRNGYGYTF.

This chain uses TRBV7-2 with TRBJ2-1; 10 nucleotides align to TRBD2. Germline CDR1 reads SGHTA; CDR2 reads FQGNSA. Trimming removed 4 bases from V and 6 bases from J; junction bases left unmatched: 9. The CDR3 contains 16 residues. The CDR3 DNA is TGTGCCAGCAGCTCTCGGACTAGCGGACCCGTCAATGAGCAGTTCTTC. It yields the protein CASSSRTSGPVNEQFF.

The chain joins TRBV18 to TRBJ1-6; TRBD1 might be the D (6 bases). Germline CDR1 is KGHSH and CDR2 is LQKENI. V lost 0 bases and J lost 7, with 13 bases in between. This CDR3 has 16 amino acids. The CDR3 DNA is TGTGCCAGCTCACCACCGACCAGGACAGTAAATTCACCCCTCCACTTT. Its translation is CASSPPTRTVNSPLHF.

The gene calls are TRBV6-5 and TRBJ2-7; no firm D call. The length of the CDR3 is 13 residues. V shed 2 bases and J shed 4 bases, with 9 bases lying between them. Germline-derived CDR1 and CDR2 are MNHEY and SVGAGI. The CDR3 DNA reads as TGTGCCAGCAGTTACGCCAGGCAGTACGAGCAGTACTTC. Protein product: CASSYARQYEQYF.

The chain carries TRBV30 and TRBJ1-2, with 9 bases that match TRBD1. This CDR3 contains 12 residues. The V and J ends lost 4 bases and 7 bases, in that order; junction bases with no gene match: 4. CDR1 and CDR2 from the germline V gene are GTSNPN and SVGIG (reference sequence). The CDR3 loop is CAWMGQGSGYTF. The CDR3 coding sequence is TGTGCCTGGATGGGACAGGGTTCTGGCTACACCTTC.

In DNA form, the CDR3 reads TGTGCCAGCAAGGGAGTCCGTGGGTACGAGCAGTACTTC. Residues: CASKGVRGYEQYF. V gene TRBV5-6 combines with J gene TRBJ2-7, with D tentatively TRBD2 (5 bases). The CDR3 is 13 residues long. Between the trimmed V and J ends, which lost 6 bases and 4 bases, there was a span of 14 bases. Germline V lookup: CDR1 SGHDT, CDR2 YYEEEE.

CDR3 DNA: TGCAGTGCTAGTTACATCGGGACAGGATATCCCAATCAGCCCCAGCATTTT. Translating gives CSASYIGTGYPNQPQHF. The V and J genes are TRBV20-1 and TRBJ1-5, with 8 bases aligning to TRBD1. The germline gives CDR1 DFQATT, CDR2 SNEGSKA (reference sequence). Trimming removed 3 bases from V and 3 bases from J; junction bases left unmatched: 13. CDR3 length: 17 residues.

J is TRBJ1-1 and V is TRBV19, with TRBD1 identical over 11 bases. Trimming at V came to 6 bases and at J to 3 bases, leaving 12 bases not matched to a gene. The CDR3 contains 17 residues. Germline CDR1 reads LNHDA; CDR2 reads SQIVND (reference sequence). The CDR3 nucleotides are TGTGCCAGTAGCCTAGCAAGGACAGGGGGCAAATACACTGAAGCTTTCTTT. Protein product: CASSLARTGGKYTEAFF. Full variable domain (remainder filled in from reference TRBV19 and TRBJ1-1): DGGITQSPKYLFRKEGQNVTLSCEQNLNHDAMYWYRQDPGQGLRLIYYSQIVNDFQKGDIAEGYSVSREKKESFPLTVTSAQKNPTAFYLCASSLARTGGKYTEAFFGQGTRLTVV.

CDR3 in DNA: TGTGCCAGTAGCAGACAGCGACTTGACTATGGCTACACCTTC. Translated, it gives CASSRQRLDYGYTF. The chain joins TRBV19 to TRBJ1-2, with TRBD1 as a possible D gene (5 bases). CDR1 and CDR2 from the germline V gene are LNHDA and SQIVND (reference sequence). V was clipped by 6 bases and J by 3 bases, with 14 bases between them. This CDR3 spans 14 amino acids.

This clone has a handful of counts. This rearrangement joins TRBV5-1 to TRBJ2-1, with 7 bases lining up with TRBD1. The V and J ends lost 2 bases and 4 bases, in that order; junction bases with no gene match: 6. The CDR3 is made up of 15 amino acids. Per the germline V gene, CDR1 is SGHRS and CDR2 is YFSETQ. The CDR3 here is CASSFGDREYNEQFF. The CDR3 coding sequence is TGCGCCAGCAGCTTTGGGGACAGAGAATACAATGAGCAGTTCTTC.

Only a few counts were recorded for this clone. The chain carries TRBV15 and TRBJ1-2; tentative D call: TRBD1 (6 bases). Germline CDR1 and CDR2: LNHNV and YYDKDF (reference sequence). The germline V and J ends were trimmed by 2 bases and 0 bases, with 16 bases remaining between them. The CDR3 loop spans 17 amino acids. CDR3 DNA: TGTGCCACCAGCAGACCGGGAACAGGGTCCTCTAACTATGGCTACACCTTC. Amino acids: CATSRPGTGSSNYGYTF.

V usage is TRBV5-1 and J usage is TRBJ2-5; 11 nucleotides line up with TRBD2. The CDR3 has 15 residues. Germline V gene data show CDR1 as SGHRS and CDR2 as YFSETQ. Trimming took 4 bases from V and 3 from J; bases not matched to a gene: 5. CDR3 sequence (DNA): TGCGCCAGCAGCCGATTGGGACTAGCGGAAGAGACCCAGTACTTC. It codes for CASSRLGLAEETQYF. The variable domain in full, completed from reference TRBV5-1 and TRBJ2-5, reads KAGVTQTPRYLIKTRGQQVTLSCSPISGHRSVSWYQQTPGQGLQFLFEYFSETQRNKGNFPGRFSGRQFSNSRSEMNVSTLELGDSALYLCASSRLGLAEETQYFGPGTRLLVL.

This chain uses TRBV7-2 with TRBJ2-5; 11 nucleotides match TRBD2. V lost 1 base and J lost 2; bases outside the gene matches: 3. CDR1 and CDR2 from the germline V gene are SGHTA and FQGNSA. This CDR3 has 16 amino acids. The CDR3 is CASSLVSGGGQETQYF. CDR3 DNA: TGTGCCAGCAGCTTAGTTAGCGGGGGGGGGCAAGAGACCCAGTACTTC. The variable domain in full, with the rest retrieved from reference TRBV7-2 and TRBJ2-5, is GAGVSQSPSNKVTEKGKDVELRCDPISGHTALYWYRQSLGQGLEFLIYFQGNSAPDKSGLPSDRFSAERTGGSVSTLTIQRTQQEDSAVYLCASSLVSGGGQETQYFGPGTRLLVL.

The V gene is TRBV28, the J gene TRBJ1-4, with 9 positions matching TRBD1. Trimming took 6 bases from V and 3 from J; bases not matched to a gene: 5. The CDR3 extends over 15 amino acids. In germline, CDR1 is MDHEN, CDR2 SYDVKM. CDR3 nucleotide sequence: TGTGCCAGCAGGGTCGACAGGGGGGCTAATGAAAAACTGTTTTTT. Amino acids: CASRVDRGANEKLFF.